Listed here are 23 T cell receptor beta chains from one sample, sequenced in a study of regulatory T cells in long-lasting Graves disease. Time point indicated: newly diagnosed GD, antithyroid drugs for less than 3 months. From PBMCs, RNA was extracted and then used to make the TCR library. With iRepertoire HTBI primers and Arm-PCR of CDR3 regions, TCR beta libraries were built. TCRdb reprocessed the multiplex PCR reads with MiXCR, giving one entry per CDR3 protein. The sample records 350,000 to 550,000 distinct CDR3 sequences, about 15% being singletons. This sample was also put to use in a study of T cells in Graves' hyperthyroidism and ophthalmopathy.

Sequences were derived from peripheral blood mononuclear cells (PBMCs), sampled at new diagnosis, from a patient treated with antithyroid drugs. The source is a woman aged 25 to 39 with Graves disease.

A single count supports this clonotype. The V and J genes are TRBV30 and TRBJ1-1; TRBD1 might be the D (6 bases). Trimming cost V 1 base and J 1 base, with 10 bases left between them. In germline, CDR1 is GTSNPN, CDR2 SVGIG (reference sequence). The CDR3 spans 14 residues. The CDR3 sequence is CAWSAWGANTEAFF. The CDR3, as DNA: TGTGCCTGGAGTGCGTGGGGGGCGAACACTGAAGCTTTCTTT.

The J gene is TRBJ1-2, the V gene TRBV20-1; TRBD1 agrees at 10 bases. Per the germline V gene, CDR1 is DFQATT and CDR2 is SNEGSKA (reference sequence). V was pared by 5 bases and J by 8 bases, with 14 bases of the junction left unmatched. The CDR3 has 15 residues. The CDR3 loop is CSAQRGQGGRFGYTF. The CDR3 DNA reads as TGCAGTGCTCAAAGAGGACAGGGGGGTCGGTTCGGCTACACCTTC.

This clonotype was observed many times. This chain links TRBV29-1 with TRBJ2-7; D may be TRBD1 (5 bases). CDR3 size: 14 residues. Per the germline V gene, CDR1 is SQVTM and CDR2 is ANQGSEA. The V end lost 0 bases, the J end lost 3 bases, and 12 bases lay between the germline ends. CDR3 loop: CSVEDRVSGYEQYF. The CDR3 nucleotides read TGCAGCGTTGAAGACAGGGTCTCGGGCTACGAGCAGTACTTC.

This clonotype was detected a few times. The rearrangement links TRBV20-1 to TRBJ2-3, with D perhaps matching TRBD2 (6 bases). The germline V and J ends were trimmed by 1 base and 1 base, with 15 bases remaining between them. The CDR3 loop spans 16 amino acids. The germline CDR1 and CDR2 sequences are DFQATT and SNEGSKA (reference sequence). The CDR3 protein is CSARVGRGAGTDTQYF. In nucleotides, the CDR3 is TGCAGTGCTAGAGTCGGGAGAGGGGCCGGCACAGATACGCAGTATTTT.

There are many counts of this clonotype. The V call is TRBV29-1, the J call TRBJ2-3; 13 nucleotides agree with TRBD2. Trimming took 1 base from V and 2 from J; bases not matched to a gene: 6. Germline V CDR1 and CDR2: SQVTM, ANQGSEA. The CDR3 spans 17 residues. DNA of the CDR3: TGCAGCGTTGAAGTTGTGGGGACTAGCGGGGTCACAGATACGCAGTATTTT. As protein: CSVEVVGTSGVTDTQYF.

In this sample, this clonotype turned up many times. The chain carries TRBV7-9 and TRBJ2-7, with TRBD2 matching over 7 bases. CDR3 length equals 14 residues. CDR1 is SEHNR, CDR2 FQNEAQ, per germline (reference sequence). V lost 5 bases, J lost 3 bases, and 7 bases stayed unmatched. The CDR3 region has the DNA TGTGCCAGCAGCCCATGGGGAGGGGACTACGAGCAGTACTTC. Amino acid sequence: CASSPWGGDYEQYF.

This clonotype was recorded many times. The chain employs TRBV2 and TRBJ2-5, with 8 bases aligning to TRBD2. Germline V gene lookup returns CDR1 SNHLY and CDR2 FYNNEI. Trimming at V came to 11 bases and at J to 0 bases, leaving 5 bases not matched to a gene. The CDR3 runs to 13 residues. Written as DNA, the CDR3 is TGTGCCGGGCTAGCGGGTTACCAAGAGACCCAGTACTTC. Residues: CAGLAGYQETQYF.

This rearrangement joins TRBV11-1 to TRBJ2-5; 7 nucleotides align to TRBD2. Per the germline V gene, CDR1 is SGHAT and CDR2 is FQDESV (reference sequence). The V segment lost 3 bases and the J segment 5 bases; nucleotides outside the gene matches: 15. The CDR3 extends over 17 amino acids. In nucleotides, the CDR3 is TGTGCCAGCAGCTTCACCGAGGCTAGCGGTCTTTGGGAGACCCAGTACTTC. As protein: CASSFTEASGLWETQYF.

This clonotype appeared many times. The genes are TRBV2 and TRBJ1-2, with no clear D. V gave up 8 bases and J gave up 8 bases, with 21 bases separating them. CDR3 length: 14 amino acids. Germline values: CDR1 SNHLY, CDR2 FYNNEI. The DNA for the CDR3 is TGTGCCAGCCGTACAACTTTAGCTAAAGGAGGCTACACCTTC. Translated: CASRTTLAKGGYTF.

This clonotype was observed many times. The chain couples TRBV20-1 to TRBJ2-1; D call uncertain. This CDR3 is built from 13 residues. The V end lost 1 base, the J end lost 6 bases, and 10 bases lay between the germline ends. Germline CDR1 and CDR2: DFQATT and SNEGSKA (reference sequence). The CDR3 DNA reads TGCAGTGCTAGAGCGCAGGCTAGCAATGAGCAGTTCTTC. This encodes CSARAQASNEQFF.

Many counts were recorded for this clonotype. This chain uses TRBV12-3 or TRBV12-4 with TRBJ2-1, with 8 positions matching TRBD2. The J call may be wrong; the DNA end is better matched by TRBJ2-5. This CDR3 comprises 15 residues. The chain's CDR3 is CASSLELAAGETQYF. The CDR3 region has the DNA TGTGCCAGCAGTTTAGAACTAGCGGCCGGAGAGACCCAGTACTTC.

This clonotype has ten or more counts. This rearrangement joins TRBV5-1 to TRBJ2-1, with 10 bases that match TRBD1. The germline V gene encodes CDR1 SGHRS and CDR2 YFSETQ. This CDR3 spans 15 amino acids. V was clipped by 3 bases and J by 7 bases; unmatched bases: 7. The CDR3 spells CASSSTRDRGNEQFF. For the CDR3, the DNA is TGCGCCAGCAGCTCAACCCGGGACAGGGGTAATGAGCAGTTCTTC.

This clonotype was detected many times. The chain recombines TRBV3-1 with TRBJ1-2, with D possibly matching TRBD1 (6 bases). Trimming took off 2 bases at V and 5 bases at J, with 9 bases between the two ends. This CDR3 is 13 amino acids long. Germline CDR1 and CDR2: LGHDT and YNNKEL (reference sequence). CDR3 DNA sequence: TGTGCCAGCAGCCAACAACAGGGATATGGCTACACCTTC. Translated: CASSQQQGYGYTF.

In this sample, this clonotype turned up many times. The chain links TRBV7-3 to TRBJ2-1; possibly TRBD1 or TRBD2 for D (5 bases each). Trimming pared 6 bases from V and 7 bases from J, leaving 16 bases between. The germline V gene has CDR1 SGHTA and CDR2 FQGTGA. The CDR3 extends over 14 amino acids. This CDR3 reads CASRGTSWSNEQFF. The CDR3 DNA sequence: TGTGCCAGCAGGGGGACCTCATGGTCGAATGAGCAGTTCTTC.

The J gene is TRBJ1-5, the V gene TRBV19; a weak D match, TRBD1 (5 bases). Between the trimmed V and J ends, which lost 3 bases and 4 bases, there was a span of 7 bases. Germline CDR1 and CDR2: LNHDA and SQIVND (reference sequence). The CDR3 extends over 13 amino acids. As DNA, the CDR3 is TGTGCCAGTAGTATCGGGGCTAATCAGCCCCAGCATTTT. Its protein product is CASSIGANQPQHF.

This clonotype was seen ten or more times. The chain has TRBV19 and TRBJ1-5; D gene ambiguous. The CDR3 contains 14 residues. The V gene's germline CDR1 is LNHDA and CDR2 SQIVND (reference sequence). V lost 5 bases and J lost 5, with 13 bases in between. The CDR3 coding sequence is TGTGCCAGTAGTCGAAACACTGCCTATCAGCCCCAGCATTTT. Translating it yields CASSRNTAYQPQHF.

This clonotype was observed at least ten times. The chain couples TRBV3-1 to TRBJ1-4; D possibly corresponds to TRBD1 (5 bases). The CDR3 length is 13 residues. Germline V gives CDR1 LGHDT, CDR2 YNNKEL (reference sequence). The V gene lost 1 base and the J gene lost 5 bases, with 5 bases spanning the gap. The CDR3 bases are TGTGCCAGCAGCCAAGGACAGAATGAAAAACTGTTTTTT. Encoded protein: CASSQGQNEKLFF.

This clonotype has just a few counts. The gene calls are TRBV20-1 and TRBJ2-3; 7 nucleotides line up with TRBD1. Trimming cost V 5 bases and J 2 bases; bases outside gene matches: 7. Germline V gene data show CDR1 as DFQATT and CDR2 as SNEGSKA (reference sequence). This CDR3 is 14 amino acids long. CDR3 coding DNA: TGCAGTGCTCCCGGGACAGAGGACACAGATACGCAGTATTTT. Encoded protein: CSAPGTEDTDTQYF.

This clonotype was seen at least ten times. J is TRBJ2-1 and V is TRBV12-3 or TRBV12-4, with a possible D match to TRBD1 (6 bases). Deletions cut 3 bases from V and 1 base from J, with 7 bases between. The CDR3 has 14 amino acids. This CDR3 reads CASSFGQSYNEQFF. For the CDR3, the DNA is TGTGCCAGCAGTTTTGGACAGTCCTACAATGAGCAGTTCTTC.

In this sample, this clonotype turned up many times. The CDR3: CASSGSTSGSRYEQYF. The CDR3 DNA is TGTGCCAGCAGCGGATCGACTAGCGGGAGTCGGTACGAGCAGTACTTC. The J gene is TRBJ2-7, the V gene TRBV9, with 12 bases lining up with TRBD2. V shed 3 bases and J 4 bases; nucleotides not matched to a gene: 8. The CDR3 is 16 amino acids. CDR1 and CDR2 from the germline V gene are SGDLS and YYNGEE.

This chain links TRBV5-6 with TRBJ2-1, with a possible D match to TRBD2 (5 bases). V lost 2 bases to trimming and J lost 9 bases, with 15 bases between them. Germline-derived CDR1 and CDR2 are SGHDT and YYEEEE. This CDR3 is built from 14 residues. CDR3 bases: TGTGCCAGCAGCTTAGTACTAGTAGGCAGTGAGCAGTTCTTC. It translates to CASSLVLVGSEQFF.

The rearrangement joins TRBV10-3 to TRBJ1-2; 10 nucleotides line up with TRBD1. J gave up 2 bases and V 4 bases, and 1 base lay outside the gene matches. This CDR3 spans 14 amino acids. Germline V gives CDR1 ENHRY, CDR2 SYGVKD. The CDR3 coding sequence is TGTGCCATCAGTGGGGGACAGGGGAACTATGGCTACACCTTC. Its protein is CAISGGQGNYGYTF.

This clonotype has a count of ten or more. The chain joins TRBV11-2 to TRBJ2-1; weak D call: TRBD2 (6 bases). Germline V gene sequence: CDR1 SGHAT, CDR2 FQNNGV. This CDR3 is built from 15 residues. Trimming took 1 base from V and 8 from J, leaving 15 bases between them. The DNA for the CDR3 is TGTGCCAGCAGCTTAGTAGCCGGGAGCGGTTATGAGCAGTTCTTC. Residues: CASSLVAGSGYEQFF.